These T cell receptor beta chains were read from a single sample in a study of cytomegalovirus exposure and HLA in healthy donors. Produced via immunoSEQ multiplex PCR; TCRdb's table is partial and in-frame only. The table includes approximately 130,000 clones, around 83% detected once. The sequencing input was PBMCs. These receptors were obtained from a man aged 50 to 60 in good health and CMV-seronegative. Both conserved end residues are part of each CDR3. D genes are given only for firm matches. Clone sizes are given selectively: once, few, many, or a class where the clone is expanded.

d_call,clone_size,j_call,v_call,cdr3_aa,cdr3_nt
TRBD1,.,TRBJ1-2,TRBV6-1,CASSEAVTGQAGNYGYTF,TGTGCCAGCAGTGAAGCAGTAACGGGACAGGCGGGTAACTATGGCTACACCTTC
.,.,TRBJ2-7,TRBV7-7,CASSLAAGGEQYF,TGTGCTAGCAGCTTAGCTGCGGGTGGCGAGCAGTACTTC
.,.,TRBJ1-5,TRBV18,CASSPLTDSNQPQHF,TGTGCCAGCTCACCATTGACAGATAGCAATCAGCCCCAGCATTTT
.,once,TRBJ1-6,TRBV5-6,CASRSEGVDSPLHF,TGTGCCAGCAGGTCGGAAGGGGTCGATTCACCCCTCCACTTT
.,.,TRBJ1-6,TRBV30,CAFDWYNSPLHF,TGTGCCTTTGACTGGTATAATTCACCCCTCCACTTT
.,.,TRBJ2-2,TRBV25-1,CASSDTRLANTGELFF,TGTGCCAGCAGTGACACCAGACTGGCGAACACCGGGGAGCTGTTTTTT
TRBD2,.,TRBJ2-7,TRBV5-4,CASSAGTSISYEQYF,TGTGCCAGCAGCGCCGGGACTAGCATCTCCTACGAGCAGTACTTC
TRBD1,few,TRBJ1-4,TRBV5-1,CASSLQGSNEKLFF,TGCGCCAGCAGCTTACAGGGGTCAAATGAAAAACTGTTTTTT
.,few,TRBJ1-5,TRBV19,CASSKVRDTPQPQHF,TGTGCCAGTAGTAAAGTCCGGGACACCCCTCAGCCCCAGCATTTT
TRBD1,few,TRBJ1-5,TRBV5-8,CASSFVTGDQPQHF,TGTGCCAGCAGCTTTGTAACAGGGGATCAGCCCCAGCATTTT
.,once,TRBJ2-2,TRBV6-1,CASSVNRRATGELFF,TGTGCCAGCAGTGTTAACAGGCGAGCCACCGGGGAGCTGTTTTTT
TRBD1,.,TRBJ2-7,TRBV11-1,CASSLGQGNLYEQYF,TGTGCCAGCAGCTTGGGACAGGGGAATCTCTACGAGCAGTACTTC
.,.,TRBJ1-1,TRBV9,CASSAGHRAGDTEAFF,TGTGCCAGCAGCGCCGGGCACAGGGCCGGGGACACTGAAGCTTTCTTT
TRBD1,.,TRBJ2-7,TRBV19,CASSLQGARDEQYF,TGTGCCAGTAGTTTACAGGGGGCGCGGGACGAGCAGTACTTC